This T cell receptor (beta chain) was sequenced during a study of shared clonotypes between healthy human individuals. This clone has only a few counts. Antigen unknown. Germline V CDR1 and CDR2: SGHRS, YFSETQ. V was shortened by 0 bases and J by 5 bases, with 11 bases between the two germline ends. The CDR3 extends over 14 amino acids. The study, taken as a whole, reports: Since donors were few, the genetic and exposure-history diversity represented was limited.

The data were produced by immunoSEQ multiplex PCR, yet TCRdb's version contains in-frame clones alone and is incomplete. The sample records some 1 million clones, about 80% being singletons. This clonotype was obtained from a man younger than 35 in good health. Sequences were obtained from memory CD4+ T cells sorted from blood. Subset reported: CD45RA-negative fraction. V and J are TRBV5-1 and TRBJ2-5, with D uncertain. CDR3 bases: TGCGCCAGCAGCTTGGGACTCAGCGAGGAGACCCAGTACTTC. It is translated as CASSLGLSEETQYF. The full variable domain, rest sourced from reference TRBV5-1 and TRBJ2-5, is KAGVTQTPRYLIKTRGQQVTLSCSPISGHRSVSWYQQTPGQGLQFLFEYFSETQRNKGNFPGRFSGRQFSNSRSEMNVSTLELGDSALYLCASSLGLSEETQYFGPGTRLLVL.